Listed here is a single TCR beta chain. Its antigen is currently not known. There are no base qualities to consult, and no much larger clone falls within one base. According to the germline V gene, CDR1 reads SNHLY and CDR2 reads FYNNEI. The CDR3 measures 12 amino acids from cysteine to phenylalanine. CDR3 DNA only is kept here, 36 bases in frame from base 1. V loses 6 bases at its end and J loses 9 bases; junction bases beyond the gene matches: 6. The data derive from a study of T cells in Graves' hyperthyroidism and ophthalmopathy (dated by TCRdb to the late 2010s). Background on the whole study: Peripheral blood samples were taken at the time of initial diagnosis, prior to any treatment. After blood sampling, hyperthyroidism patients were treated with methimazole at a starting dose of 30 mg daily, and ophthalmopathy patients were treated with high-dose intravenous methylprednisolone. In addition, the study compared T-cell repertoires in thyroid tissue and in blood from about 6 Graves' hyperthyroidism patients. Prospective prediction of ophthalmopathy was tested in an independent validation cohort of 18 to 20 hyperthyroidism patients and 15 to 17 patients who later progressed to ophthalmopathy. The 85 to 100 discovery patients were randomly split 7:3 into training and test sets. A discovery cohort of about a hundred patients, fewer than 50 with Graves' ophthalmopathy and roughly 59 with stable Graves' hyperthyroidism, was used to find distinguishing TCR V-J signatures. According to the paper, TCR Vbeta CDR3 sequencing was carried out on approximately 140 peripheral blood samples, which came from around 43 ophthalmopathy, 75 to 80 hyperthyroidism and around 17 progressor patients.

General findings and caveats noted by the study authors: In validation, the model predicted progression to ophthalmopathy a median of roughly 6.2 months before onset, with 70% to 71% sensitivity and just under 75% specificity. A model built on a 13 V-J signature distinguished ophthalmopathy from stable hyperthyroidism, reaching roughly 88% sensitivity and around 81% specificity in cross-validation and 80%/75% in testing. Most expanded thyroid clonotypes (frequency above 0.001) were also found in blood, which suggests that blood repertoires may mirror thyroid immune responses. No statistical method was used to fix the sample size in advance, and group allocation was not hidden from the investigators.

Moderately to severely active disease, a Clinical Activity Score of at least 3, a NOSPECS grade of at least 4, and a duration under 3 months were present in ophthalmopathy patients. Any patient with an uncontrolled infection, another autoimmune disease, pregnancy or lactation was excluded. Diagnoses were based on clinical symptoms, serum thyroxine and TRAb, thyroid ultrasound and orbital computed tomography. PBMCs were separated from roughly 10 ml of fresh peripheral blood using Ficoll-Paque density gradient centrifugation. Trizol reagent was used to extract total RNA, and RNA quality was then checked on an Agilent 2100 Bioanalyzer. TCR beta CDR3 regions were amplified from RNA transcripts. For the first round of RT-PCR on the TCR CDR3, the HTBI primer set was used together with the Qiagen OneStep RT-PCR kit. The libraries were constructed in a second round of multiplex PCR and then size-selected and purified. Libraries were sequenced paired-end with 100 bp reads on an Illumina HiSeq2000. On the study's bioinformatics: Raw data were processed with SOAPnuke, discarding reads with adapters, uncalled bases, mean Phred below 15, or no exact constant-primer or identifier match. COPE v1.2.5 was used to merge high-quality paired reads, and clonotypes were defined as unique nucleotide sequences. Clonotypes were aligned to IMGT TRBV, TRBD and TRBJ reference segments using MiTCR v1.1. Analysis was restricted to V-J combinations with a frequency above 0.0001, which covered roughly 99% of repertoires. A TCS score was defined as the ratio of F50 (clonal expansion) to E x V (chaos), with BLOSUM62-based TCRdist applied between CDR3 peptides within each V-J. Welch's t-statistics and random forest reduced several hundred V-J features to about 12, which were used in a naive Bayes classifier (R e1071). TCRdb reworked the public reads: Q25 trimming with fastp, MiXCR clone assembly, productive beta chains retained. Rows with one shared CDR3 protein collapse into an entry with the most common genes and DNA. These V and J calls derive from TCRdb rather than the authors' analysis. This sample holds some 570,000 distinct CDR3 sequences; 17% were observed only once. The ten most abundant clones make up 17% of the sample.

The receptor was derived from a woman younger than 35 with Graves' ophthalmopathy. The chain employs TRBV2 and TRBJ2-7, with 9 central nucleotides matching TRBD1. Sequenced input: blood. CDR3 region: CASSEDRGGQYF. The DNA sequence is TGTGCCAGCAGCGAGGACAGGGGTGGGCAGTACTTC. Beyond the CDR3, the reference TRBV2 and TRBJ2-7 genes provide the residues; the full variable domain reads: EPEVTQTPSHQVTQMGQEVILRCVPISNHLYFYWYRQILGQKVEFLVSFYNNEISEKSEIFDDQFSVERPDGSNFTLKIRSTKLEDSAMYFCASSEDRGGQYFGPGTRLTVT.